This T cell receptor beta chain is from a study of T cell clonotyping in hematopoietic cell transplantation. Time point described: recipient sample about 28 days before transplant, after cytoreduction. The V end was cut by 3 bases, the J end by 4 bases, with 9 bases between. There are 13 residues in the CDR3. In germline, CDR1 is MNHNY, CDR2 SVGAGI (reference sequence). Only one count was recorded for this clone. Its antigen remains unidentified. Findings and caveats of the study: Recipient TCR diversity dropped after transplant; expanded clonotypes rose from day 30 to 180.

Some clones are missing from TCRdb's copy, which holds only in-frame ones; the method was immunoSEQ multiplex PCR. Of roughly 46,000 clones listed, about four fifths were seen once; the top ten hold over 4.5%. The TCR comes from a man aged 55-75 years with myelodysplastic syndrome. Some clones in this sample may be carry-over from other donors' samples. Sequenced material: peripheral blood mononuclear cells, taken before stem cell transplant. The V and J genes are TRBV6-6 and TRBJ2-5; D is ambiguous. CDR3 DNA sequence: TGTGCCAGCAGTTATGGACCCAGAGAGACCCAGTACTTC. Its translation: CASSYGPRETQYF.